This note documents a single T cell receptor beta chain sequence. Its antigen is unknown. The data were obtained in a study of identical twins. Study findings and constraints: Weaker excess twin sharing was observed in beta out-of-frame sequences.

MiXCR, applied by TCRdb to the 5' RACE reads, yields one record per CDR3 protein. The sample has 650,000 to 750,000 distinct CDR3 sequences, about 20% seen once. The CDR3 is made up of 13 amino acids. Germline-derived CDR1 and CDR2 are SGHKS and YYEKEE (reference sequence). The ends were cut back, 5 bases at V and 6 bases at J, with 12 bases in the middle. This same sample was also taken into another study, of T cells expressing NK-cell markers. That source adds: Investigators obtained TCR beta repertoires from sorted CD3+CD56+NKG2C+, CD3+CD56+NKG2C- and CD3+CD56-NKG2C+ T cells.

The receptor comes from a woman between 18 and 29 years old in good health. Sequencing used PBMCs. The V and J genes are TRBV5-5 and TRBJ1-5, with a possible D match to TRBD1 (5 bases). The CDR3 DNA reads TGTGCCAGCAGTAGGGGCACCGCTCAGCCCCAGCATTTT. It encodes CASSRGTAQPQHF.